This T cell receptor (beta chain) appears in the sequencing data of a study of blood T cells in healthy people across ages. Together with a sample-barcoded 5' primer, a J-beta primer mix was included in a second PCR lasting roughly 6 to 12 cycles. Per-sample output comprised a minimum of 3 million paired-end reads containing CDR3. TCRdb fed the 5' RACE reads into MiXCR, producing one record per CDR3 protein. The sample has 750,000 to 950,000 distinct CDR3 sequences; about 26% are singletons. Germline CDR1 and CDR2: DFQATT and SNEGSKA (reference sequence). V dropped 3 bases and J dropped 10; count of bases not matched to a gene: 7. The CDR3 runs to 13 residues. This clonotype was detected a few times. The same data also contributed to another study, on T cells of mothers and their children.

This chain joins TRBV20-1 and TRBJ2-1, with 9 bases aligning to TRBD1. The sequencing input was blood. The source is a boy between 10 and 17 years old in good health. CDR3 region: CSASPGTGIEQFF. Written as DNA, the CDR3 is TGCAGTGCTAGTCCCGGGACAGGGATAGAGCAGTTCTTC.